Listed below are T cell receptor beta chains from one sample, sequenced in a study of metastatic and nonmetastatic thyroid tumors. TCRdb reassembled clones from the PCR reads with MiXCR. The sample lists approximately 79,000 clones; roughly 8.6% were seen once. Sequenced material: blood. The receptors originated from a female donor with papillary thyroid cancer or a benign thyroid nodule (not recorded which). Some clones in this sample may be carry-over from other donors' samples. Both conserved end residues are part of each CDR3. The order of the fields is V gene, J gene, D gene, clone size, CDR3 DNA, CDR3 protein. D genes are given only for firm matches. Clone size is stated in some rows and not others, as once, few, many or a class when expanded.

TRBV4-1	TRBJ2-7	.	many	TGCGCCAGCAGCCTCTCCCCGGGGAGGGACAACGAGCAGTACTTC	CASSLSPGRDNEQYF
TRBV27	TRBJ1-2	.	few	TGTGCCAGCAGGGATACCCAGGTACCTTTCCCCTATGGCTACACCTTC	CASRDTQVPFPYGYTF
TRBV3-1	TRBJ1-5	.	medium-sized	TGTGCCAGCAGCCGGGATAGCAATCAGCCCCAGCATTTT	CASSRDSNQPQHF
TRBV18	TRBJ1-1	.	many	TGTGCCAGCTCACCATGGGGGAGGGATGAAGCTTTCTTT	CASSPWGRDEAFF
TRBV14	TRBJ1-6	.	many	TGTGCCAGCAGCCAAGAGGGACGGAGCTCCTATAATTCACCCCTCCACTTT	CASSQEGRSSYNSPLHF
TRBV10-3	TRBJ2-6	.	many	TGTGCCATCAGTGAGCGCTCTGGGGCCAACGTCCTGACTTTC	CAISERSGANVLTF
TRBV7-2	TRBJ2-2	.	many	TGTGCCAGCAGCCGGTCGACAGCCGGGGAGCTGTTTTTT	CASSRSTAGELFF
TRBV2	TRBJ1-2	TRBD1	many	TGTGCCAGCAGGACAGGGGGAGGAGGCTACACCTTC	CASRTGGGGYTF
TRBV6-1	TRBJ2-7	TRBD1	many	TGTGCCAGCACGACAGGGGGCACCGAGCAGTACTTC	CASTTGGTEQYF
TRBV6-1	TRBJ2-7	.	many	TGTGCCAGCAACGCAGGCTCCTACGAGCAGTACTTC	CASNAGSYEQYF
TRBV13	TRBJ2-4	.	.	TGTGCCAGCAGCTTAGGTGGGGGCAAAAACATTCAGTACTTC	CASSLGGGKNIQYF
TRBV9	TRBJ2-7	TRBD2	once	TGTGCCAGCAGCGCCGGCATAGCGGGGGGGAATTACGAGCAGTACTTC	CASSAGIAGGNYEQYF